This passage covers 19 T cell receptor beta chains from one sample sequenced in a study of shared clonotypes between healthy human individuals. Sequencing was performed with immunoSEQ multiplex PCR; in TCRdb, only in-frame clones are kept and a portion is missing. The sample has about 1.5 million clones, around 98% seen once. The sequenced material came from naive CD4+ T cells sorted from blood. Subset noted: CD45RA+ positively selected. These TCRs come from a man aged 25-45 years in good health.

As to this clone: This CDR3 is also generated by other DNA sequences in the sample. The V gene is TRBV5-1, the J gene TRBJ2-5, with unresolved D. This CDR3 spans 13 amino acids. V gave up 0 bases and J gave up 3 bases, with 6 bases separating them. The germline V gene encodes CDR1 SGHRS and CDR2 YFSETQ. The CDR3 DNA is TGCGCCAGCAGCTTGGGTGGGGAAGAGACCCAGTACTTC. This encodes CASSLGGEETQYF.

This sequence joins TRBV10-1 and TRBJ2-2; 8 bases align to TRBD1. In germline, CDR1 is WNHNN, CDR2 SYGVQD (reference sequence). V lost 8 bases to trimming and J lost 4 bases; unmatched junction nucleotides: 3. The CDR3 spans 13 residues. Here the CDR3 DNA reads TGCGCCAGCGGACAGGGCGGCACCGGGGAGCTGTTTTTT. Amino acids: CASGQGGTGELFF.

The genes are TRBV5-1 and TRBJ1-5, with unresolved D. V was clipped by 0 bases and J by 5 bases, with 12 bases between them. This CDR3 spans 15 amino acids. CDR1 and CDR2 from the germline V gene are SGHRS and YFSETQ. CDR3 amino acids: CASSLEGAPDQPQHF. DNA for the CDR3: TGCGCCAGCAGCTTGGAAGGAGCGCCTGATCAGCCCCAGCATTTT.

The J gene is TRBJ1-4, the V gene TRBV15; D remains ambiguous. V was trimmed by 2 bases and J by 6 bases, leaving 4 bases between them. Germline lookup yields CDR1 LNHNV and CDR2 YYDKDF (reference sequence). The CDR3 sequence is 12 residues long. CDR3 sequence (DNA): TGTGCCACCAGCAGACCGGATGAAAAACTGTTTTTT. This sequence encodes CATSRPDEKLFF.

A remark on this clone: Other DNA sequences of this sample code for an identical CDR3. The chain employs TRBV14 and TRBJ2-7; no reliable D call. The length of the CDR3 is 11 residues. Trimming cost V 0 bases and J 4 bases, with 1 base left between them. The germline CDR1 and CDR2 sequences are SGHDN and FVKESK. CDR3 loop: CASSQDYEQYF. The CDR3 DNA reads as TGTGCCAGCAGCCAAGATTACGAGCAGTACTTC.

This sequence joins TRBV5-3 and TRBJ1-5; TRBD1 agrees at 7 bases. TRBV5-3 is marked as an open reading frame, function uncertain. The CDR3 sequence is 14 residues long. V was pared by 4 bases and J by 4 bases, with 5 bases of the junction left unmatched. The CDR3 DNA reads as TGTGCCAGAAGCCCCGGGACAGCAAATCAGCCCCAGCATTTT. Encoded protein: CARSPGTANQPQHF.

The count of this clone is one. The sample carries other DNA sequences with the same CDR3. The J gene is TRBJ2-7, the V gene TRBV5-1, with a possible D match to TRBD2 (6 bases). V gave up 0 bases and J gave up 5 bases, with 6 bases separating them. The CDR3 consists of 12 residues. The V gene's germline CDR1 is SGHRS and CDR2 YFSETQ. DNA for the CDR3: TGCGCCAGCAGCTTGGGGAGGGACGAGCAGTACTTC. The encoded protein is CASSLGRDEQYF.

This clone was observed once. This chain joins TRBV7-2 and TRBJ1-2; 9 bases are shared with TRBD1. The CDR3 is 14 residues long. Losses at the gene ends were 1 base for V and 6 bases for J; bases not matched to a gene: 3. The germline CDR1 and CDR2 sequences are SGHTA and FQGNSA. The CDR3 coding sequence is TGTGCCAGCAGCTTAGACGGACAGGGGAATGGCTACACCTTC. Encoded protein: CASSLDGQGNGYTF.

J is TRBJ2-7 and V is TRBV18; D is unresolved. The V and J ends lost 2 bases and 7 bases respectively, with 9 bases between them. CDR3 length equals 12 residues. The V gene's germline CDR1 is KGHSH and CDR2 LQKENI. The chain's CDR3 is CASSPRHWEQYF. The CDR3 DNA follows: TGTGCCAGCTCACCAAGGCATTGGGAGCAGTACTTC.

This chain uses TRBV5-5 with TRBJ2-7, with TRBD1 matching over 10 bases. Germline assignment: CDR1 SGHKS and CDR2 YYEKEE (reference sequence). This CDR3 comprises 15 residues. V shed 4 bases and J 4 bases; nucleotides not matched to a gene: 8. CDR3 bases: TGTGCCAGCAGCGTAGAGACAGGGGGCGTTTACGAGCAGTACTTC. It translates to CASSVETGGVYEQYF.

The genes are TRBV14 and TRBJ1-2, with D unclear. Trimming removed 3 bases at V and 4 bases at J, with 9 bases between. Per germline, CDR1 SGHDN and CDR2 FVKESK. The CDR3 extends over 13 amino acids. DNA of the CDR3: TGTGCCAGCAGCCAGGGCGGGATCTATGGCTACACCTTC. Translated: CASSQGGIYGYTF.

The rearrangement uses TRBV7-6 and TRBJ2-1; TRBD2 aligns across 11 bases. The CDR3 contains 16 residues. Germline CDR1 is SGHVS and CDR2 is FNYEAQ. J was trimmed by 5 bases and V by 4 bases; bases with no gene match: 7. CDR3 amino acids: CASSWVSGRGNNEQFF. The CDR3 DNA reads TGTGCCAGCAGCTGGGTTAGCGGGAGGGGAAACAATGAGCAGTTCTTC.

This clone appeared a single time. The chain joins TRBV7-2 to TRBJ2-1; perhaps TRBD2 as D (5 bases). The germline CDR1 and CDR2 sequences are SGHTA and FQGNSA. This CDR3 comprises 15 residues. Trimming took off 2 bases at V and 1 base at J, with 9 bases between the two ends. CDR3 DNA: TGTGCCAGCAGCTTATATCGGGAATCCTACAATGAGCAGTTCTTC. Encoded protein: CASSLYRESYNEQFF.

The chain uses TRBV30 and TRBJ1-2; 7 bases map to TRBD1. CDR1 and CDR2 from the germline V gene are GTSNPN and SVGIG (reference sequence). J gave up 5 bases and V 1 base, and 7 bases lay outside the gene matches. The CDR3 runs 14 residues. CDR3 DNA sequence: TGTGCCTGGAGTGCGGTGGCAGGGGGGTATGGCTACACCTTC. It is translated as CAWSAVAGGYGYTF.

This chain uses TRBV6-6 with TRBJ1-2; maybe TRBD1 (5 bases). Trimming stripped 2 bases from V and 6 bases from J, with 10 bases between. The V gene's germline CDR1 is MNHNY and CDR2 SVGAGI (reference sequence). The CDR3 runs 13 residues. The CDR3 nucleotides are TGTGCCAGCAGTTACCTGCAGGGAAATGGCTACACCTTC. It translates to CASSYLQGNGYTF.

The chain couples TRBV28 to TRBJ1-5; 9 bases line up with TRBD1. The V segment lost 7 bases and the J segment 3 bases; nucleotides outside the gene matches: 7. Germline lookup yields CDR1 MDHEN and CDR2 SYDVKM. There are 15 residues in the CDR3. Written as DNA, the CDR3 is TGTGCCAGCACATCGGACAGGGGTTCCAATCAGCCCCAGCATTTT. Its protein product is CASTSDRGSNQPQHF.

The chain recombines TRBV5-1 with TRBJ2-3; D is possibly TRBD1 or TRBD2 (5 bases each). Trimming pared 4 bases from V and 0 bases from J, leaving 9 bases between. Germline CDR1 SGHRS, CDR2 YFSETQ. CDR3 length equals 14 residues. The CDR3 sequence is CASSVGRSTDTQYF. The CDR3 DNA reads TGCGCCAGCAGCGTGGGACGGAGCACAGATACGCAGTATTTT.

This chain joins TRBV5-5 and TRBJ2-7, with D possibly TRBD1 on 6 matching bases. This CDR3 is built from 15 residues. Per the germline V gene, CDR1 is SGHKS and CDR2 is YYEKEE (reference sequence). V lost 4 bases and J 4 bases, leaving 18 bases between the germline ends. In nucleotides, the CDR3 is TGTGCCAGCAGCCCCCTCTCCGGGACAACATACGAGCAGTACTTC. Protein: CASSPLSGTTYEQYF.

V usage is TRBV19 and J usage is TRBJ2-1, with 11 nucleotides matching TRBD2. The junction had 5 bases not matched to a gene; V was cut back by 4 bases and J by 3 bases. Germline lookup yields CDR1 LNHDA and CDR2 SQIVND (reference sequence). The CDR3 contains 16 residues. The CDR3 is CASSSLAGGVYNEQFF. CDR3 nucleotides: TGTGCCAGTAGTAGTCTAGCGGGAGGCGTCTACAATGAGCAGTTCTTC. The full variable domain, with the rest looked up from reference TRBV19 and TRBJ2-1, is DGGITQSPKYLFRKEGQNVTLSCEQNLNHDAMYWYRQDPGQGLRLIYYSQIVNDFQKGDIAEGYSVSREKKESFPLTVTSAQKNPTAFYLCASSSLAGGVYNEQFFGPGTRLTVL.